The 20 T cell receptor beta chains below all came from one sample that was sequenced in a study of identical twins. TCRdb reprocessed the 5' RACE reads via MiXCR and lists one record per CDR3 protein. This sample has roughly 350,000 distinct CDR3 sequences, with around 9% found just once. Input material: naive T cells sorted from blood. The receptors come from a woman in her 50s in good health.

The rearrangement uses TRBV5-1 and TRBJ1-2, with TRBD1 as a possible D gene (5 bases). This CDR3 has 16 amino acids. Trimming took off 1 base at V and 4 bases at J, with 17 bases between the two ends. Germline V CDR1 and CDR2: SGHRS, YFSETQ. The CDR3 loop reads CASSLTAAGRLYGYTF. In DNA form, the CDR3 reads TGCGCCAGCAGCTTGACGGCGGCAGGGCGGCTCTATGGCTACACCTTC.

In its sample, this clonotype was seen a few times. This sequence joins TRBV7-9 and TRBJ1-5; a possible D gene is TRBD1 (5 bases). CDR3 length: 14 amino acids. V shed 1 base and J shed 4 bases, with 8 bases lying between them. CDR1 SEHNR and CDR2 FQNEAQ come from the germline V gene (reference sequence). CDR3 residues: CASSLDWGNQPQHF. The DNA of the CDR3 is TGTGCCAGCAGCTTAGACTGGGGGAATCAGCCCCAGCATTTT.

The CDR3 sequence is CASRPIPGLAGDEQFF. CDR3 nucleotide sequence: TGCGCCAGCAGACCAATTCCGGGACTAGCGGGTGATGAGCAGTTCTTC. The rearrangement joins TRBV5-1 to TRBJ2-1; TRBD2 agrees at 12 bases. The germline V gene encodes CDR1 SGHRS and CDR2 YFSETQ. V dropped 5 bases and J dropped 8; count of bases not matched to a gene: 11. The CDR3 length is 16 residues.

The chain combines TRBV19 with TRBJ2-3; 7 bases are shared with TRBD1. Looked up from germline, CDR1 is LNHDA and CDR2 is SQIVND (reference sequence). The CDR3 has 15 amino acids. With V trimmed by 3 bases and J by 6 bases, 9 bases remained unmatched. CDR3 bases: TGTGCCAGTAGTATCGCAGGACAGGTCATGGATACGCAGTATTTT. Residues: CASSIAGQVMDTQYF.

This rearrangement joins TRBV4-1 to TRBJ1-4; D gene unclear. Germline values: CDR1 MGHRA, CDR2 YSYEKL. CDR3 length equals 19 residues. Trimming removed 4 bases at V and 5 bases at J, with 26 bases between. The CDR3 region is CASSRQTQGRGSRNEKLFF. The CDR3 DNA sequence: TGCGCCAGCAGCCGGCAGACTCAAGGGCGGGGTAGCCGGAATGAAAAACTGTTTTTT.

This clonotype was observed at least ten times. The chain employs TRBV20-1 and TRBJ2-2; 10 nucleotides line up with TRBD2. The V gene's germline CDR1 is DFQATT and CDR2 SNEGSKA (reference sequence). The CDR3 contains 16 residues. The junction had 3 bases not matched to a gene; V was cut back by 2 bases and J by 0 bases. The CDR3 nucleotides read TGCAGTGCTAGAAGCGGGAGGGCCTCGAACACCGGGGAGCTGTTTTTT. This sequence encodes CSARSGRASNTGELFF.

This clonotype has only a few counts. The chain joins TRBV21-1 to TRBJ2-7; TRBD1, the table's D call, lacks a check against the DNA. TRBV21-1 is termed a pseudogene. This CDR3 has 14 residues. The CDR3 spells CASERAPTGHEQYF. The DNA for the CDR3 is TGTGCCAGCGAAAGGGCCCCAACAGGGCACGAGCAGTACTTC.

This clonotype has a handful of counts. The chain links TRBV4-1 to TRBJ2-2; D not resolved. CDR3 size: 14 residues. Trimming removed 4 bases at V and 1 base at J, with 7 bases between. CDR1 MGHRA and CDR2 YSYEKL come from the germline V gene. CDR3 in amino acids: CASSPRENTGELFF. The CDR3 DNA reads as TGCGCCAGCAGCCCAAGAGAGAACACCGGGGAGCTGTTTTTT.

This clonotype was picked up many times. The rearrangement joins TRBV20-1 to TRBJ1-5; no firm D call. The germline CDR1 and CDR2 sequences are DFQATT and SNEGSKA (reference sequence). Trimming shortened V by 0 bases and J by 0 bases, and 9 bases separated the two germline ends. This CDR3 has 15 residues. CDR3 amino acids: CSARDRQPSNQPQHF. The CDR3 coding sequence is TGCAGTGCTAGAGATCGGCAGCCTAGCAATCAGCCCCAGCATTTT.

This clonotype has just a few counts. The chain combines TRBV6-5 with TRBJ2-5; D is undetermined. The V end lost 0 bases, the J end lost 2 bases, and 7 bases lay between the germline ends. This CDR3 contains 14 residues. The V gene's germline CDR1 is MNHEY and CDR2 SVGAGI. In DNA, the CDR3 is TGTGCCAGCAGTTACTCTCCGAGGCAAGAGACCCAGTACTTC. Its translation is CASSYSPRQETQYF.

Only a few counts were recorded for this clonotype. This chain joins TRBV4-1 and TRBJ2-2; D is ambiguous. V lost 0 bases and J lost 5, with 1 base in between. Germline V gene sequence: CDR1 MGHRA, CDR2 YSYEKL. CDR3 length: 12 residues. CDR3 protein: CASSQETGELFF. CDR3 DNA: TGCGCCAGCAGCCAAGAAACCGGGGAGCTGTTTTTT.

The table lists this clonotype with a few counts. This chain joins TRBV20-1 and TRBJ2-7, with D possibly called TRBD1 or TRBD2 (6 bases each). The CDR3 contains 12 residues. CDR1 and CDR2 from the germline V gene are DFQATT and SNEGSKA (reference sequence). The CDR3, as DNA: TGCGGGGGGCAGAGTGGCCGGGACGAGCAGTACTTC. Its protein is CGGQSGRDEQYF.

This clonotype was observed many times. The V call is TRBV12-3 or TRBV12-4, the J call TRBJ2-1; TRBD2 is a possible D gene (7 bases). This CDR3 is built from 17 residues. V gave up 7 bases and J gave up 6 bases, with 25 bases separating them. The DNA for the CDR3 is TGTGCCAGCATTCCCATAGGGGGGGGTGATAAGTTCAATGAGCAGTTCTTC. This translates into CASIPIGGGDKFNEQFF.

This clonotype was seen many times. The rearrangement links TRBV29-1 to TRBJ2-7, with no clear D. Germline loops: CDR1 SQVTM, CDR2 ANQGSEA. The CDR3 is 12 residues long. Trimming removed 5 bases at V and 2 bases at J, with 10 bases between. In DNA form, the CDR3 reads TGCAGCGTTAGGGATGGGGCCTACGAGCAGTACTTC. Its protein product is CSVRDGAYEQYF.

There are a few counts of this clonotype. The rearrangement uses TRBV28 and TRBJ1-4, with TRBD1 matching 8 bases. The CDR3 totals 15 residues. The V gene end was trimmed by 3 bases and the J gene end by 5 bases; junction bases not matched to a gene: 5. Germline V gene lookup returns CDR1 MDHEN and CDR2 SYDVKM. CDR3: CASSFGDRLNEKLFF. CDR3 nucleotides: TGTGCCAGCAGTTTCGGGGACAGGTTGAATGAAAAACTGTTTTTT. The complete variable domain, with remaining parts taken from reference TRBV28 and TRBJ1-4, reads DVKVTQSSRYLVKRTGEKVFLECVQDMDHENMFWYRQDPGLGLRLIYFSYDVKMKEKGDIPEGYSVSREKKERFSLILESASTNQTSMYLCASSFGDRLNEKLFFGSGTQLSVL.

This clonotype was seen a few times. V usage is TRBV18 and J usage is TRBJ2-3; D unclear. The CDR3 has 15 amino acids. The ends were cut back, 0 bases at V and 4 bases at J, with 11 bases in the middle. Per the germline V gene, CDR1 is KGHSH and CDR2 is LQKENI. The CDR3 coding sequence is TGTGCCAGCTCACCACCCGGCTTGGGCGCAGATACGCAGTATTTT. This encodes CASSPPGLGADTQYF.

CDR3 sequence: CASSPGTVTSTDTQYF. The CDR3 region has the DNA TGTGCCAGCAGTCCAGGGACGGTTACTAGCACAGATACGCAGTATTTT. The chain employs TRBV12-3 or TRBV12-4 and TRBJ2-3; the D call may be TRBD1 or TRBD2 (5 bases each). The CDR3 is made up of 16 amino acids. Trimming left V 5 bases short and J 0 bases short, with 15 bases between.

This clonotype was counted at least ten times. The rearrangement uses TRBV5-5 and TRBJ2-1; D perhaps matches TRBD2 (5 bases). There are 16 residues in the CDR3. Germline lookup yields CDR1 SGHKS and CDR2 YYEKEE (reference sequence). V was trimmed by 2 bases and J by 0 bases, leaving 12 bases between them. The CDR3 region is CASSFSSRPSYNEQFF. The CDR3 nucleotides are TGTGCCAGCAGCTTCTCTAGCAGGCCCTCCTACAATGAGCAGTTCTTC.

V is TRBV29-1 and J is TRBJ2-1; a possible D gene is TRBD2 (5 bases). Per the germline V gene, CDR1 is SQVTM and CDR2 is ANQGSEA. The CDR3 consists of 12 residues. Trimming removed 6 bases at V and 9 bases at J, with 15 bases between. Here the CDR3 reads CSVGKLDREQFF. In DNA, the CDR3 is TGCAGCGTCGGGAAACTAGACCGTGAGCAGTTCTTC.

CDR3 sequence: CASSSTRGLISYEQYF. The CDR3 DNA is TGTGCCAGCAGCTCGACCAGGGGGCTGATCTCCTACGAGCAGTACTTC. The genes are TRBV11-3 and TRBJ2-7; 8 bases line up with TRBD1. J gave up 0 bases and V 4 bases, and 8 bases lay outside the gene matches. CDR1 is SGHNT and CDR2 is YENEEA in the germline V gene. The CDR3 loop spans 16 amino acids.